One T cell receptor (beta chain) is described in this entry. This clonotype showed up many times. Its antigen is still unknown. No base qualities exist here, and no much larger clone lies one base off it. The germline V gene (reference sequence) gives CDR1 as GTSNPN and CDR2 as SVGIG. The germline V end is reduced by 3 bases and the J end by 5 bases; junction bases left unmatched: 5. Reading from cysteine to phenylalanine, the CDR3 counts 15 amino acids. Just CDR3 DNA is preserved here, 45 bases in frame from base 1. The data stem from a study of T cells in Graves' hyperthyroidism and ophthalmopathy (dated by TCRdb to between 2018 and 2021). In the study overall: Peripheral blood samples were taken at the time of initial diagnosis, prior to any treatment. To identify TCR V-J signatures that set the groups apart, the researchers used a discovery cohort of about a hundred patients, made up of fewer than 50 with Graves' ophthalmopathy and 55 to 65 with stable Graves' hyperthyroidism. Whether ophthalmopathy could be predicted prospectively was tested in an independent validation cohort made up of about 18 hyperthyroidism patients plus 17 patients who later progressed to ophthalmopathy. The approximately 100 discovery patients were randomly split 7:3 into training and test sets. In addition, the study compared T-cell repertoires in thyroid tissue and in blood from several Graves' hyperthyroidism patients. After sampling, hyperthyroidism patients received methimazole starting at 30 mg daily, and ophthalmopathy patients received high-dose intravenous methylprednisolone. TCR Vbeta CDR3 sequencing of 120 to 150 peripheral blood samples (43 ophthalmopathy, 70 to 85 hyperthyroidism and roughly 17 progressor patients) is reported in the paper.

Moderately to severely active disease, a Clinical Activity Score of at least 3, a NOSPECS grade of at least 4, and a duration under 3 months were present in ophthalmopathy patients. Patients with uncontrolled infections, other autoimmune diseases, pregnancy or lactation were excluded. Diagnoses were based on clinical symptoms, serum thyroxine and TRAb, thyroid ultrasound and orbital computed tomography. Ficoll-Paque density gradient centrifugation was used to isolate PBMCs from around 10 ml of fresh peripheral blood. Total RNA was extracted using Trizol reagent, and RNA quality was assessed on an Agilent 2100 Bioanalyzer. The TCR beta CDR3 regions were amplified from RNA transcripts. A first-round RT-PCR of the TCR CDR3 used the HTBI primer set with the Qiagen OneStep RT-PCR kit. Libraries were constructed in a second round of multiplex PCR, after which size selection and purification were carried out. Paired-end sequencing of the libraries was performed with 100 bp reads on an Illumina HiSeq2000. The authors processed their data as follows. SOAPnuke was used to process the raw data, removing reads that contained adapters or uncalled bases, had a mean Phred below 15, or lacked an exact match to the constant primer or identifier. High-quality paired reads were merged using COPE v1.2.5, and each unique nucleotide sequence was defined as a clonotype. MiTCR v1.1 was used to align clonotypes to the IMGT TRBV, TRBD and TRBJ reference segments. Analysis was restricted to V-J combinations with a frequency above 0.0001, which covered 99.2% of repertoires. The TCS score was defined as F50 (clonal expansion) divided by E x V (chaos), with BLOSUM62-based TCRdist calculated between CDR3 peptides within each V-J. Welch's t-statistics and random forest reduced some 510 V-J features to roughly 13, which were used in a naive Bayes classifier (R e1071). TCRdb reprocessing: public reads trimmed at Q25 with fastp, clones called with MiXCR, in-frame beta chains kept. CDR3 protein duplicates are merged, each entry listing the most common genes and DNA. The V and J calls were determined by TCRdb, not by the authors. In this sample the table shows about 500,000 distinct CDR3 sequences, about 16% of which occur a single time. The top ten hold 25% to 30% of the sample.

Study-wide conclusions, independent of this receptor: Most expanded thyroid clonotypes (frequency above 0.001) were also found in blood, which suggests that blood repertoires may mirror thyroid immune responses. Sample size was not statistically predetermined, and blinding of investigators to group allocation was not performed. During validation, the model predicted progression to ophthalmopathy a median of approximately 7 months ahead of onset, with approximately 70% sensitivity and 72.22% specificity. Ophthalmopathy was separated from stable hyperthyroidism by a 13 V-J signature model, with approximately 85% sensitivity and 81% to 83% specificity obtained in cross-validation and 80%/75% obtained in testing.

The chain uses TRBV30 and TRBJ2-2, and 11 junction bases match TRBD2. This receptor was obtained from a woman aged 25 to 45 with Graves' ophthalmopathy. The sequenced material came from blood. The nucleotide sequence is TGTGCCTGGAGGGCTGGGACTAGCGGAACCGGGGAGCTGTTTTTT. This encodes CAWRAGTSGTGELFF.